The clone carrying this T cell receptor beta chain was picked up many times. Amplified TCR beta CDR3 regions came from RNA transcripts. In the first-round RT-PCR of the TCR CDR3, the HTBI primer set was used. Using its own MiXCR run on the multiplex PCR reads, TCRdb lists one record per CDR3 protein. Among 500,000 to 600,000 distinct CDR3 sequences listed, 35% to 55% were seen once. Trimming removed 4 bases from V and 2 bases from J; junction bases left unmatched: 9. Germline lookup yields CDR1 PRHDT and CDR2 FYEKMQ (reference sequence). This CDR3 has 17 residues. The sample belongs to a study of T cells in Graves' hyperthyroidism and ophthalmopathy.

J is TRBJ2-7 and V is TRBV13; 12 nucleotides match TRBD2. Input material: peripheral blood or thyroid tissue (not recorded which). This receptor was taken from an adult woman with Graves' disease, either hyperthyroidism or ophthalmopathy (not recorded which). CDR3: CASSSGRLAGATYEQYF. The CDR3 DNA reads as TGTGCCAGCAGCTCTGGCCGACTAGCGGGAGCGACCTACGAGCAGTACTTC. The full variable domain, completed using reference TRBV13 and TRBJ2-7, is AAGVIQSPRHLIKEKRETATLKCYPIPRHDTVYWYQQGPGQDPQFLISFYEKMQSDKGSIPDRFSAQQFSDYHSELNMSSLELGDSALYFCASSSGRLAGATYEQYFGPGTRLTVT.